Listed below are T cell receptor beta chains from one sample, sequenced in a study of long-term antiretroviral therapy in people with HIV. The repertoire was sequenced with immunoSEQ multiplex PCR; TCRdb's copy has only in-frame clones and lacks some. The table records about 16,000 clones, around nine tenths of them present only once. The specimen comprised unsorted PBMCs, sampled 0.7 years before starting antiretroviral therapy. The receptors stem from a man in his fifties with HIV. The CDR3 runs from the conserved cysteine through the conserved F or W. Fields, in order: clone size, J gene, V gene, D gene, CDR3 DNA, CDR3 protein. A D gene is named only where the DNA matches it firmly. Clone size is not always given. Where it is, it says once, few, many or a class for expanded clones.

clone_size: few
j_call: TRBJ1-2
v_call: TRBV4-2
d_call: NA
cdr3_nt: TGTGCCAGCAGCCAAGATTTGGAGGGCTATGGCTACACCTTC
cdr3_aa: CASSQDLEGYGYTF

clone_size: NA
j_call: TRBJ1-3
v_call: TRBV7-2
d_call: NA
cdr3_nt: TGTGCCAGCAGCCGACAATTGACAGCCACGACTGGAAACACCATATATTTT
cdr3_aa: CASSRQLTATTGNTIYF

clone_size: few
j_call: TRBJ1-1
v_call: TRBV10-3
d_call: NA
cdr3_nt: TGTGCCATCAGTGAGACAGGCCGGACTGAAGCTTTCTTT
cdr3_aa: CAISETGRTEAFF

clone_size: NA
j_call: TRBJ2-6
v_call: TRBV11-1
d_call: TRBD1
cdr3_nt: TGTGCCAGCATCGGGGGACAGGGGCGCTCTGGGGCCAACGTCCTGACTTTC
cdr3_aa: CASIGGQGRSGANVLTF

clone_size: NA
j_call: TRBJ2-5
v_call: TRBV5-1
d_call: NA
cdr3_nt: TGCGCCAGCAGCTTGATGATCGGGGAACAAGAGACCCAGTACTTC
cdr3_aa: CASSLMIGEQETQYF

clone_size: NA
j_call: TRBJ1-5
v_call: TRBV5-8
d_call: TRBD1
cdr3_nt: TGTGCCAGCAGCTTGGGGACAGGGTTAATCTATCAGCCCCAGCATTTT
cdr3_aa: CASSLGTGLIYQPQHF

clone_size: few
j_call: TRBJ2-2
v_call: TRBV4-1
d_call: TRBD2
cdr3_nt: TGCGCCAGCAGCCCAACGACTAGCGGGAGGCCGGACACCGGGGAGCTGTTTTTT
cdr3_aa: CASSPTTSGRPDTGELFF

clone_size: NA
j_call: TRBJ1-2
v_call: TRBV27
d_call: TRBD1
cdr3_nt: TGTGCCAGTAAGACAGGGGGCTCGTACTATGGCTACACCTTC
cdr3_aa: CASKTGGSYYGYTF

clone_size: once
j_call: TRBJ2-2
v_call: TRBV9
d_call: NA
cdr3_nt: TGTGCCAGCAGCGTAACCCCAGGGGTGTCCGGGGAGCTGTTTTTT
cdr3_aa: CASSVTPGVSGELFF

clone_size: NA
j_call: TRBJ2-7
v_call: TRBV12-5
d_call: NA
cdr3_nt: TGTGCTACGGCCCAGGGAGAATCCTACGAGCAGTACTTC
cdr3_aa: CATAQGESYEQYF

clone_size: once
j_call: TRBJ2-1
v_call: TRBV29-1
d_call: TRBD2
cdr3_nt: TGCAGCGTTTTTCGGCTAACCGGGACTAGCGGGAGGAATGAGCAGTTCTTC
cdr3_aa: CSVFRLTGTSGRNEQFF

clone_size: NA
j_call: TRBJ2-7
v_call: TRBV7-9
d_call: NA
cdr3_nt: TGTGCCAGCAGCTTCGAGGAGATGGGAGATGAGCAGTACTTC
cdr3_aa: CASSFEEMGDEQYF

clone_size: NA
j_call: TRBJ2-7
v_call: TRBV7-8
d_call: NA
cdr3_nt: TGTGCCAGCAGCTTCCTAGAGACTAGCTCCTACGAGCAGTACTTC
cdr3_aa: CASSFLETSSYEQYF

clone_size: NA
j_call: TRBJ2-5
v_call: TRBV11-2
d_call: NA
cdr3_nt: TGTGCCAGCAGCAGCGGACTTCTTCGGAAGACCCAGTACTTC
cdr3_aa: CASSSGLLRKTQYF

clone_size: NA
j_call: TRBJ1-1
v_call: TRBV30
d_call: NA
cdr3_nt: TGTGCCTGGAGGCAGGTGGAAGCTTTCTTT
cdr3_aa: CAWRQVEAFF

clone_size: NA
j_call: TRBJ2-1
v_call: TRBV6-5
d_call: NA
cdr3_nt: TGTGCCAGCAGTTACGATACAGGGGAGCAGTTCTTC
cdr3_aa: CASSYDTGEQFF

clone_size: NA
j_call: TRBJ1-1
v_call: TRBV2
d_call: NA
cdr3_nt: TGTGCCAGCAGCCGAGAGGGGATTGAAGCTTTCTTT
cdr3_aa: CASSREGIEAFF

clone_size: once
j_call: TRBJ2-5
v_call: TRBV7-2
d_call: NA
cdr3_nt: TGTGCCAGCAGCCGCCGGGACGGACAAGAGACCCAGTACTTC
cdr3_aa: CASSRRDGQETQYF

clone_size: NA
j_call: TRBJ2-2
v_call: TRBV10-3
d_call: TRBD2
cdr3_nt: TGTGCCACCCGGACTAGCGGGGGGGCCAGGACCGGGGAGCTGTTTTTT
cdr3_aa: CATRTSGGARTGELFF

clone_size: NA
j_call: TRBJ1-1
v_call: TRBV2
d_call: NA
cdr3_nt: TGTGCCAGCAGTGAGTGGGATCTGAACACTGAAGCTTTCTTT
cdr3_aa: CASSEWDLNTEAFF

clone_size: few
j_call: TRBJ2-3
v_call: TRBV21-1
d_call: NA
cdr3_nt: TGTGCCAGCAGCGGGGGCAGGGTCCTACTGTACACAGATACGCAGTATTTT
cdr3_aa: CASSGGRVLLYTDTQYF

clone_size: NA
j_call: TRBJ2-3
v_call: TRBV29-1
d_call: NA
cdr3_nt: TGCAGCGTTGTCGGTCTGAAGCCAGATACGCAGTATTTT
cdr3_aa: CSVVGLKPDTQYF

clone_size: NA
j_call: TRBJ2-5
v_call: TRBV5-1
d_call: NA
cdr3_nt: TGCGCCAGCAGCTTGGTTGGGACCCAAGAGACCCAGTACTTC
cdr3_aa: CASSLVGTQETQYF

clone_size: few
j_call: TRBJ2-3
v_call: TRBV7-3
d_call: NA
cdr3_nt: TGTGCCAGCAGCTTAGGCTGGAGCACAGATACGCAGTATTTT
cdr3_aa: CASSLGWSTDTQYF

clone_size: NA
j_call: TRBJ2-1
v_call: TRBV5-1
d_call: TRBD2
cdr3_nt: TGCGCCAGCAGCCTGCTCACGGGGGGGCCTCAGAATGAGCAGTTCTTC
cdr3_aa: CASSLLTGGPQNEQFF

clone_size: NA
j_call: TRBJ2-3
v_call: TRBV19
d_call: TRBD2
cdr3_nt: TGTGCCAGTAGTATAGATCGTAGCGGGCAGCGCACAGATACGCAGTATTTT
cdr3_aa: CASSIDRSGQRTDTQYF

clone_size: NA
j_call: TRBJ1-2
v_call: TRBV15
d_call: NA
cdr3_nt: TGTGCCACCAGCAGAGTGGCGAACACCTACACCTTC
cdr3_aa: CATSRVANTYTF

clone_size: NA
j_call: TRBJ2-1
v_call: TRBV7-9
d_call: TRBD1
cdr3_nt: TGTGCCAGCAGCTTAGGTAAGACAGGGACCTACAATGAGCAGTTCTTC
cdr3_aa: CASSLGKTGTYNEQFF

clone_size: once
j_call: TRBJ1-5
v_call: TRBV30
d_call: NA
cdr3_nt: TGTGCCTGGACGGGGTCTACCAATCAGCCCCAGCATTTT
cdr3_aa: CAWTGSTNQPQHF